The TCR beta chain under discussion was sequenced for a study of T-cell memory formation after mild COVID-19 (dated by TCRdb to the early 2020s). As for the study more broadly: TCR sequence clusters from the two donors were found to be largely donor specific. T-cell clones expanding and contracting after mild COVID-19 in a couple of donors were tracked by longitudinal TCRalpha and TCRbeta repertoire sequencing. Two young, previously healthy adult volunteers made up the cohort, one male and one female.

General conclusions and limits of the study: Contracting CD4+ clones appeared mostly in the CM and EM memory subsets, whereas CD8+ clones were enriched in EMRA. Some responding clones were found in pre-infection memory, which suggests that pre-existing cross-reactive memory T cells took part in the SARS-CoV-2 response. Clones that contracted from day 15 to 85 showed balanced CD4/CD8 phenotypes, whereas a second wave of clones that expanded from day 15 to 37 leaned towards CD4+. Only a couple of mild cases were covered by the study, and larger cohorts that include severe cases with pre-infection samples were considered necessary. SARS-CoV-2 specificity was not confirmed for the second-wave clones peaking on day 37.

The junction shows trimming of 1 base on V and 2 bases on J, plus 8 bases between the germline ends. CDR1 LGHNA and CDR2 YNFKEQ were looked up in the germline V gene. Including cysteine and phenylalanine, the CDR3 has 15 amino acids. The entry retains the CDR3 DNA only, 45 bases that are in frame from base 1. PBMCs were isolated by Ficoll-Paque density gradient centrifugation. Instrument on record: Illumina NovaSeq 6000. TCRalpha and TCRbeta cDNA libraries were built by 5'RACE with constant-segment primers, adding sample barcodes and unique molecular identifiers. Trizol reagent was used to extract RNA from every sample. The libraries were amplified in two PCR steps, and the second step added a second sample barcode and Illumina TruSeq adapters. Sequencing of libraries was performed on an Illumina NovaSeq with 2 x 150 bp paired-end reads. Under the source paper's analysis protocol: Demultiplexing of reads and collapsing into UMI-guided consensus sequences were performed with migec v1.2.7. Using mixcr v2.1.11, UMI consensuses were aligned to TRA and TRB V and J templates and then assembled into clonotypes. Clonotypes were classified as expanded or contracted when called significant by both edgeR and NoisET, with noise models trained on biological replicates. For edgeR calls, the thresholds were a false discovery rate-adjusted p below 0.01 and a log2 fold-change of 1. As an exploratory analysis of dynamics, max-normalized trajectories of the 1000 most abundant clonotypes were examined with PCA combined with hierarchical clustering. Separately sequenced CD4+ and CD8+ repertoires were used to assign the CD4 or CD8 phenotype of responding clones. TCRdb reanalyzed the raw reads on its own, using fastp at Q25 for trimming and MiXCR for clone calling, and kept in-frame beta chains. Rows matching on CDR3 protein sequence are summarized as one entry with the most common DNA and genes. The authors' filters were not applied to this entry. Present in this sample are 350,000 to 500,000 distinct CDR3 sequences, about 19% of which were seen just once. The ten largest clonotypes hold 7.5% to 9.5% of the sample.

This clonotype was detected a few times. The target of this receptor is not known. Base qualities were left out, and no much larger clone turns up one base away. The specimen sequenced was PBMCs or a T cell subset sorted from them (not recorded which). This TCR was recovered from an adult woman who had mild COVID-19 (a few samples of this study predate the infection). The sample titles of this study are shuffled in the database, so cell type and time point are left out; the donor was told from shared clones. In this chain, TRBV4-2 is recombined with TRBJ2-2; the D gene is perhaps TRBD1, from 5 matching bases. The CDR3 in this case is CASSQGQGNTGELFF. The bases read TGTGCCAGCAGCCAAGGGCAGGGCAACACCGGGGAGCTGTTTTTT.